The entry below describes one T cell receptor (beta chain). Its antigen is as yet unknown. This sample was taken from a study of response to subunit inactivated influenza vaccine. Findings and caveats of the study: That few new T cells are recruited by each seasonal influenza vaccination was the authors' suggestion.

TCRdb re-called the RT-PCR reads through MiXCR, storing one row per CDR3 protein. The sample lists around 480,000 distinct CDR3 sequences, approximately 9.9% occurring once. This CDR3 is 16 amino acids long. CDR1 SGHDT and CDR2 YYEEEE come from the germline V gene. The V and J ends lost 0 bases and 4 bases respectively, with 16 bases between them. The genes are TRBV5-6 and TRBJ1-1, with D possibly matching TRBD1 (5 bases). The sequence was obtained from a man aged 50-60 years who received an inactivated influenza vaccine. The input for sequencing was PBMCs from blood, taken 45 days after vaccination. CDR3 loop: CASSLDRTLMATEAFF. The CDR3 coding sequence is TGTGCCAGCAGCTTGGACAGGACTTTAATGGCCACTGAAGCTTTCTTT.